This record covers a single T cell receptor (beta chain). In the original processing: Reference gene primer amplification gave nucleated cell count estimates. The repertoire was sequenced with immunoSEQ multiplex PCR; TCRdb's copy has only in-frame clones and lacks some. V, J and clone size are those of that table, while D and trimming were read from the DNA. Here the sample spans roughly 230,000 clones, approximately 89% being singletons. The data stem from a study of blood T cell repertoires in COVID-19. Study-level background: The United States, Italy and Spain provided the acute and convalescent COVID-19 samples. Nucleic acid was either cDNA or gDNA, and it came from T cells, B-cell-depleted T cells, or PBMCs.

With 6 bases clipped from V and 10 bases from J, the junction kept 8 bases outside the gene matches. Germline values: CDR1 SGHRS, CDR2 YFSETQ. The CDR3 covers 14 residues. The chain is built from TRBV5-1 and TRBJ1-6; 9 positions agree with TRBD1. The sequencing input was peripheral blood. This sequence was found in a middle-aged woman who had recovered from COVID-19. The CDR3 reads CASTMDRGKSPLHF. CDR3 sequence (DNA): TGCGCCAGCACCATGGACAGGGGAAAATCACCCCTCCACTTT. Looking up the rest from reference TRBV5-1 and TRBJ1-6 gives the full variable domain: KAGVTQTPRYLIKTRGQQVTLSCSPISGHRSVSWYQQTPGQGLQFLFEYFSETQRNKGNFPGRFSGRQFSNSRSEMNVSTLELGDSALYLCASTMDRGKSPLHFGNGTRLTVT.